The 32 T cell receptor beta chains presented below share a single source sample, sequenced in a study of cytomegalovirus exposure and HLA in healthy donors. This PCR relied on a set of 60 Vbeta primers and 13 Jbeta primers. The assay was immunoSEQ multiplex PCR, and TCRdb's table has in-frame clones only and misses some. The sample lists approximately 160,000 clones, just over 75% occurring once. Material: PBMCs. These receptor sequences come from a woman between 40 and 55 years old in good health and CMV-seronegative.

The CDR3 DNA reads TGTGCCAGCAACCCCTTGAGCGGGTACCAAGAGACCCAGTACTTC. Encoded protein: CASNPLSGYQETQYF. This chain links TRBV6-1 with TRBJ2-5, with D possibly being TRBD2 (6 bases). Germline CDR1 reads MNHNS; CDR2 reads SASEGT. This CDR3 is built from 15 residues. Between the trimmed V and J ends, which lost 7 bases and 0 bases, there was a span of 15 bases.

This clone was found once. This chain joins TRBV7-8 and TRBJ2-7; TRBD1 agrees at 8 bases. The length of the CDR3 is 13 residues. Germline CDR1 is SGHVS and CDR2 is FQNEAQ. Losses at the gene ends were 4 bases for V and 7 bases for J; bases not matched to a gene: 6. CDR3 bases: TGTGCCAGCAGCTGGACAGGGATAGTGGAGCAGTACTTC. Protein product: CASSWTGIVEQYF. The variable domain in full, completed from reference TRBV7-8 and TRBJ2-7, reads GAGVSQSPRYKVAKRGQDVALRCDPISGHVSLFWYQQALGQGPEFLTYFQNEAQLDKSGLPSDRFFAERPEGSVSTLKIQRTQQEDSAVYLCASSWTGIVEQYFGPGTRLTVT.

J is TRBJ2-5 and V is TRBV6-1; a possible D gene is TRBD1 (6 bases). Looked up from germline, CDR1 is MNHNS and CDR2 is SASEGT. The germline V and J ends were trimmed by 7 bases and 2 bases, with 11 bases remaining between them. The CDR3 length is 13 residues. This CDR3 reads CASTGQTQETQYF. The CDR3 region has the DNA TGTGCCAGCACCGGACAGACGCAAGAGACCCAGTACTTC.

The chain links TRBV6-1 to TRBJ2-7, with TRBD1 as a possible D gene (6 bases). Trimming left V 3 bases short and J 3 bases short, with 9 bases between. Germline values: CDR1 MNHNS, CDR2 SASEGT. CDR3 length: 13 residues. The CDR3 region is CASSDGTHYEQYF. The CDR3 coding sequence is TGTGCCAGCAGTGACGGGACACACTACGAGCAGTACTTC.

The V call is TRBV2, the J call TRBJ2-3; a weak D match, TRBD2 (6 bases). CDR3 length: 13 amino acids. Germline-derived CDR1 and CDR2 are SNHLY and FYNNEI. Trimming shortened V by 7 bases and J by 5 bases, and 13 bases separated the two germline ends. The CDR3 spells CASKGREVDTQYF. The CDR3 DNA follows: TGTGCCAGCAAGGGCAGGGAGGTAGATACGCAGTATTTT.

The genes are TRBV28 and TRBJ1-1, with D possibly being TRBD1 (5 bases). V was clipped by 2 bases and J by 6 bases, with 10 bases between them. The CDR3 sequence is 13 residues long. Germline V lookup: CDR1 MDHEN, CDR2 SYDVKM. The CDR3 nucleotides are TGTGCCAGCAGTTTAGGGCAGGGCCCTGAAGCTTTCTTT. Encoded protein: CASSLGQGPEAFF. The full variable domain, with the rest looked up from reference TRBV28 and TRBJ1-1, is DVKVTQSSRYLVKRTGEKVFLECVQDMDHENMFWYRQDPGLGLRLIYFSYDVKMKEKGDIPEGYSVSREKKERFSLILESASTNQTSMYLCASSLGQGPEAFFGQGTRLTVV.

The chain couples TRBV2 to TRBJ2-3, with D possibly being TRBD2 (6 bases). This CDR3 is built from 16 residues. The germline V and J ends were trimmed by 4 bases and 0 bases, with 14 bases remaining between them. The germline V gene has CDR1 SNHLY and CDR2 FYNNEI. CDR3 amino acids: CASSGVADTSTDTQYF. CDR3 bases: TGTGCCAGCAGTGGAGTAGCGGATACTAGCACAGATACGCAGTATTTT.

The CDR3 protein is CASSLSVAATGELFF. The CDR3 DNA is TGTGCCAGCAGCTTATCGGTAGCCGCGACCGGGGAGCTGTTTTTT. This chain connects TRBV7-9 to TRBJ2-2; D gene unclear. This CDR3 has 15 residues. Germline CDR1 is SEHNR and CDR2 is FQNEAQ (reference sequence). The ends were cut back, 2 bases at V and 5 bases at J, with 12 bases in the middle.

As DNA, the CDR3 is TGTGCCAGCAGCGAGGAGGTAGCGGGACCACTAAACACCGGGGAGCTGTTTTTT. This translates into CASSEEVAGPLNTGELFF. J is TRBJ2-2 and V is TRBV9, with 8 bases lining up with TRBD2. CDR3 length equals 18 residues. The germline CDR1 and CDR2 sequences are SGDLS and YYNGEE. The V and J ends lost 3 bases and 2 bases, in that order; junction bases with no gene match: 12.

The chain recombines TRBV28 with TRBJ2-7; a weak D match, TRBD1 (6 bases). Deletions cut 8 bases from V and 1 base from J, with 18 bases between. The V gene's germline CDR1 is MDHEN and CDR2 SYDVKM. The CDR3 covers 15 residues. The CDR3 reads CASEFPRGGSYEQYF. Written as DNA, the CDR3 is TGTGCCAGCGAGTTCCCCAGGGGCGGATCCTACGAGCAGTACTTC.

The CDR3 DNA follows: TGCAGCGTTGGTGCGGGGATGAACACTGAAGCTTTCTTT. Encoded protein: CSVGAGMNTEAFF. The chain links TRBV29-1 to TRBJ1-1; D is ambiguous. Trimming pared 4 bases from V and 0 bases from J, leaving 9 bases between. The CDR3 is 13 amino acids. CDR1 and CDR2 (germline): SQVTM, ANQGSEA.

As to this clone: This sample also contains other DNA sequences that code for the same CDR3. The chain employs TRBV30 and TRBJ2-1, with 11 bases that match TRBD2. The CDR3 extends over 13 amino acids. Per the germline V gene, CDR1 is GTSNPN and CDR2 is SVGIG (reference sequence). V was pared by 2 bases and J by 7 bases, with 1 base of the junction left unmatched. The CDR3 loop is CAWSLAGGNEQFF. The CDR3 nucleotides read TGTGCCTGGAGTCTAGCGGGGGGTAATGAGCAGTTCTTC.

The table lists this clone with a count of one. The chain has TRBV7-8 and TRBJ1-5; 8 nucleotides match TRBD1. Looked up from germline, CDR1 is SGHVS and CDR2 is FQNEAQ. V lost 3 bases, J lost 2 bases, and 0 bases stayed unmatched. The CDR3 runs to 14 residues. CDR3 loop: CASSLTGGNQPQHF. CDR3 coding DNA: TGTGCCAGCAGCTTGACAGGGGGCAATCAGCCCCAGCATTTT.

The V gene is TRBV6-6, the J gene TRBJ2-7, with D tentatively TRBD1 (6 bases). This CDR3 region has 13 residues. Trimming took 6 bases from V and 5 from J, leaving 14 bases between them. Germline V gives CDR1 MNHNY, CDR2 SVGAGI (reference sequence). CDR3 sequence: CASSPTGLHEQYF. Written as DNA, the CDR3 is TGTGCCAGCAGCCCTACAGGGCTCCACGAGCAGTACTTC.

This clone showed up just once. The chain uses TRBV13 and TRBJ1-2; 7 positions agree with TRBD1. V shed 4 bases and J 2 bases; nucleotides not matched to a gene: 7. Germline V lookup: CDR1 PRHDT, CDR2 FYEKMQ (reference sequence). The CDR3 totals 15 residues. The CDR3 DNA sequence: TGTGCCAGCAGCTCTGGGGACAGCCAAAACTATGGCTACACCTTC. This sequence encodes CASSSGDSQNYGYTF.

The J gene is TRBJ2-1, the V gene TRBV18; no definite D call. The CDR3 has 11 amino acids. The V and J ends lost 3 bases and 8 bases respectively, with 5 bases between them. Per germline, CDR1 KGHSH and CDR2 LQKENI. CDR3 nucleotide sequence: TGTGCCAGCTCACCCCTTGATGAGCAGTTCTTC. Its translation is CASSPLDEQFF.

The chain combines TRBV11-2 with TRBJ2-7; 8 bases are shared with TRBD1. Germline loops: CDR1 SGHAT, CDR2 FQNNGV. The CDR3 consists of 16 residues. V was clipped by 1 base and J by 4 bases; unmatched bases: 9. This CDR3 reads CASSLVGSGGLYEQYF. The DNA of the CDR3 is TGTGCCAGCAGCTTAGTCGGGTCAGGGGGCCTATACGAGCAGTACTTC.

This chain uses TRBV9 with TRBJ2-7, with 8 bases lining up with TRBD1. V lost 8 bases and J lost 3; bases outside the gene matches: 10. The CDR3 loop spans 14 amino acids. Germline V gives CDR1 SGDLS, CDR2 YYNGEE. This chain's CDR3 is CASAPGQVGYEQYF. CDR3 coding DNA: TGTGCCAGTGCTCCGGGACAGGTGGGCTACGAGCAGTACTTC.

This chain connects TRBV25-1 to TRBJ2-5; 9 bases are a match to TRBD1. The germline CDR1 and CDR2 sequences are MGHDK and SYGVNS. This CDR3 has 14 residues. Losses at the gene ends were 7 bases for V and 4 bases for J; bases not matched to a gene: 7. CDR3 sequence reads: CASTRTGDGETQYF. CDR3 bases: TGTGCCAGCACCAGGACAGGGGATGGAGAGACCCAGTACTTC.

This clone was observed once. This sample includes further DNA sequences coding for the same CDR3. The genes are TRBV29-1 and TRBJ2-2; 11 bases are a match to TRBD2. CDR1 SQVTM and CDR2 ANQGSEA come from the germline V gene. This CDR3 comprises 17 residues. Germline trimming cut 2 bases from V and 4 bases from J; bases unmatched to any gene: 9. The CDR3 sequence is CSVETTSGRAGTGELFF. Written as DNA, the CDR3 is TGCAGCGTTGAAACTACTAGCGGGAGAGCCGGCACCGGGGAGCTGTTTTTT.

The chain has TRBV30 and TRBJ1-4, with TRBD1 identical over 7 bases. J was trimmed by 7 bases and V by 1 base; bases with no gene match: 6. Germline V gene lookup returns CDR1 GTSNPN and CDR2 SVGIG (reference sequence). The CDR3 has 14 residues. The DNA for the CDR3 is TGTGCCTGGAGTGCCCAGACAGGGAGTGAAAAACTGTTTTTT. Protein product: CAWSAQTGSEKLFF.

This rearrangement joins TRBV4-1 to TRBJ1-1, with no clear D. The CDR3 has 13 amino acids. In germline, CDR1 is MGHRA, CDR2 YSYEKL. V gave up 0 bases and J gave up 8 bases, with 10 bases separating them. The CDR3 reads CASSQDRALEAFF. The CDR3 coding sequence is TGCGCCAGCAGCCAAGATCGCGCCCTGGAAGCTTTCTTT.

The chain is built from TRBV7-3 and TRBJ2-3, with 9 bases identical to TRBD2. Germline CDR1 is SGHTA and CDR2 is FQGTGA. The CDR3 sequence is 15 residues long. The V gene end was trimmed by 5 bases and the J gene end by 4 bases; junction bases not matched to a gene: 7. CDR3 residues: CASSRSGSRSDTQYF. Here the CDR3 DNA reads TGTGCCAGCAGCCGTAGCGGGAGTCGTTCAGATACGCAGTATTTT. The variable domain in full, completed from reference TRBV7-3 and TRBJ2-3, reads GAGVSQTPSNKVTEKGKYVELRCDPISGHTALYWYRQSLGQGPEFLIYFQGTGAADDSGLPNDRFFAVRPEGSVSTLKIQRTERGDSAVYLCASSRSGSRSDTQYFGPGTRLTVL.

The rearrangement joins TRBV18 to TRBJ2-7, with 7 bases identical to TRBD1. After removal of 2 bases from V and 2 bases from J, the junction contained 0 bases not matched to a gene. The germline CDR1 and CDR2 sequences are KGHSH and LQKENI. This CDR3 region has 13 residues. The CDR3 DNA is TGTGCCAGCTCACCAGGGACAGCCTACGAGCAGTACTTC. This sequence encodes CASSPGTAYEQYF.

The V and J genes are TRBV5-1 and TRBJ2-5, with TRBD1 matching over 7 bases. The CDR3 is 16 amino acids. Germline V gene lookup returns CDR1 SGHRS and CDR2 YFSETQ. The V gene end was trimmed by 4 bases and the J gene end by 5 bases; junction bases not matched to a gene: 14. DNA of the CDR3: TGCGCCAGCAGCCCCTTTAGACAGGGCGGCGGGGAGACCCAGTACTTC. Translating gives CASSPFRQGGGETQYF. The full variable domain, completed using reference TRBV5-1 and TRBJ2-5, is KAGVTQTPRYLIKTRGQQVTLSCSPISGHRSVSWYQQTPGQGLQFLFEYFSETQRNKGNFPGRFSGRQFSNSRSEMNVSTLELGDSALYLCASSPFRQGGGETQYFGPGTRLLVL.

The CDR3 loop reads CASSVGSWREEADTQYF. CDR3 bases: TGTGCCAGCAGTGTAGGTTCGTGGCGGGAGGAGGCAGATACGCAGTATTTT. The V and J genes are TRBV6-1 and TRBJ2-3, with TRBD2 identical over 8 bases. Germline CDR1 is MNHNS and CDR2 is SASEGT. The CDR3 covers 17 residues. The V and J ends lost 4 bases and 4 bases, in that order; junction bases with no gene match: 13.

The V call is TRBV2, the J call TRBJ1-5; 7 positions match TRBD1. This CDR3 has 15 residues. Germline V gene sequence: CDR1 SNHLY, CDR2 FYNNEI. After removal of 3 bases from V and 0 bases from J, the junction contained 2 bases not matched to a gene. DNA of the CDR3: TGTGCCAGCAGTGAGGGGACAGTTAGCAATCAGCCCCAGCATTTT. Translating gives CASSEGTVSNQPQHF.

The CDR3 DNA follows: TGTGCCAGCAGACGGACAGGGGTTAGTGGACAAGAGACCCAGTACTTC. Translated, it gives CASRRTGVSGQETQYF. The gene calls are TRBV6-6 and TRBJ2-5; 9 nucleotides match TRBD1. V dropped 6 bases and J dropped 2; count of bases not matched to a gene: 10. Germline CDR1 is MNHNY and CDR2 is SVGAGI (reference sequence). CDR3 length equals 16 residues.

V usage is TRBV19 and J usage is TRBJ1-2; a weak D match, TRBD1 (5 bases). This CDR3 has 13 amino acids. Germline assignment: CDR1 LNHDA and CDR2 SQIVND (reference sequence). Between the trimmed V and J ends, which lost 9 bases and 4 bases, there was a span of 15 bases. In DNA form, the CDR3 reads TGTGCCAGCCGGAGGTGGGGGGGCTATGGCTACACCTTC. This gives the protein CASRRWGGYGYTF.

CDR3 DNA: TGCGCCAGCAGAAGGGCGGGGGAGACCCAGTACTTC. Amino acids: CASRRAGETQYF. The chain links TRBV5-1 to TRBJ2-5, with D perhaps matching TRBD2 (6 bases). V dropped 5 bases and J dropped 5 bases, with 10 bases sitting between them. CDR1 and CDR2 from the germline V gene are SGHRS and YFSETQ. This CDR3 comprises 12 residues.

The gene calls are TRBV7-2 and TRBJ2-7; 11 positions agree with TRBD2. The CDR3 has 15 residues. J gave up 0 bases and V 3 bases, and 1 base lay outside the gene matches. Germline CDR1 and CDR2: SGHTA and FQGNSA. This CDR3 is CASSLGLAASYEQYF. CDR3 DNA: TGTGCCAGCAGCTTGGGACTAGCGGCCTCCTACGAGCAGTACTTC.

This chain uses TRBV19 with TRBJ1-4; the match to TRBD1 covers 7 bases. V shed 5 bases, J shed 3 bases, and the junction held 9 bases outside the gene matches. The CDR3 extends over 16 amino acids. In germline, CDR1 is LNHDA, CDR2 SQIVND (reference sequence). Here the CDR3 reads CASSSPTGQSNEKLFF. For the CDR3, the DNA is TGTGCCAGTAGTTCGCCTACGGGACAGTCTAATGAAAAACTGTTTTTT.